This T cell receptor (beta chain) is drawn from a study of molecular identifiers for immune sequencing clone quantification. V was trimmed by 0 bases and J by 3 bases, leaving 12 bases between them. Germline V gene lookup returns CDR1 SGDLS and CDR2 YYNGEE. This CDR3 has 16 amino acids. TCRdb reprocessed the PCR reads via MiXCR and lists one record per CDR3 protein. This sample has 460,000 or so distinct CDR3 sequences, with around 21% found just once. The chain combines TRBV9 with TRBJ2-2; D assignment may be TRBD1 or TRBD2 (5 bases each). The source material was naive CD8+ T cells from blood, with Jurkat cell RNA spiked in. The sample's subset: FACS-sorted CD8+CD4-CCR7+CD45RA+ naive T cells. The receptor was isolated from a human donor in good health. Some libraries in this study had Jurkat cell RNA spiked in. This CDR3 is CASSVGAGRDTGELFF. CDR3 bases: TGTGCCAGCAGCGTAGGGGCAGGGAGAGACACCGGGGAGCTGTTTTTT.